This T cell receptor beta chain originates from a study of blood T cell repertoires in COVID-19. Study overall: The United States, Italy and Spain provided the acute and convalescent COVID-19 samples. The analysed material was cDNA or gDNA that came from T cells, B-cell-depleted T cells, or PBMCs.

Original methodology: Amplification of reference gene primers provided the estimated nucleated cell counts. Profiling relied on immunoSEQ multiplex PCR, and the TCRdb table lists in-frame clones only, not all of them. From that table come the V and J calls and clone size; the DNA was used to work out D and trimming. This table holds about 120,000 clones, approximately 71% found once. The germline V gene encodes CDR1 KGHSH and CDR2 LQKENI. This CDR3 comprises 15 residues. V lost 5 bases, J lost 2 bases, and 5 bases stayed unmatched. Specimen: peripheral blood. The chain is built from TRBV18 and TRBJ1-5; 8 bases are shared with TRBD1. The TCR sequence derives from a human donor in a cohort sampled during active COVID-19. CDR3 bases: TGTGCCAGCTCATACGACAGGGGCCGCAATCAGCCCCAGCATTTT. Protein product: CASSYDRGRNQPQHF.